The 4 T cell receptor beta chains below come from one sample, sequenced in a study of PD-1 blockade in classical Hodgkin lymphoma. Sequencing was performed with immunoSEQ multiplex PCR; in TCRdb, only in-frame clones are kept and a portion is missing. The sample shows roughly 140,000 clones, about 78% of them seen only once. Patients all relapsed after autologous stem cell transplantation, and there was variation in brentuximab vedotin exposure. The sequencing here drew on peripheral blood mononuclear cells (PBMCs), taken before the second cycle of nivolumab. All receptors derive from a human donor with classical Hodgkin lymphoma.

J is TRBJ2-3 and V is TRBV19, with 7 bases that match TRBD2. Germline values: CDR1 LNHDA, CDR2 SQIVND (reference sequence). This CDR3 contains 15 residues. V lost 3 bases and J lost 1; bases outside the gene matches: 4. CDR3 in amino acids: CASSMSRGGTDTQYF. DNA of the CDR3: TGTGCCAGTAGTATGTCCCGGGGGGGCACAGATACGCAGTATTTT.

CDR3 bases: TGTGCCAGTAGTATCCTTGCAGTGTCGGTGTACGAGCAGTACTTC. Translation: CASSILAVSVYEQYF. The gene calls are TRBV19 and TRBJ2-7, with D uncertain. V was shortened by 3 bases and J by 4 bases, with 16 bases between the two germline ends. The V gene's germline CDR1 is LNHDA and CDR2 SQIVND (reference sequence). The CDR3 runs 15 residues.

V usage is TRBV5-8 and J usage is TRBJ2-5; D is uncertain. The CDR3 is made up of 16 amino acids. From germline, CDR1 is SGHTS and CDR2 YDEGEE. Trimming left V 6 bases short and J 3 bases short, with 21 bases between. CDR3 loop: CASTTGASGQEETQYF. The CDR3, as DNA: TGTGCCAGCACGACCGGTGCATCGGGCCAGGAAGAGACCCAGTACTTC.

This clone was detected once. The chain combines TRBV25-1 with TRBJ2-4; D perhaps matches TRBD2 (5 bases). Germline V lookup: CDR1 MGHDK, CDR2 SYGVNS. This CDR3 spans 13 amino acids. Trimming pared 3 bases from V and 7 bases from J, leaving 10 bases between. CDR3 protein: CASSEAGGNIQYF. For the CDR3, the DNA is TGTGCCAGCAGTGAGGCGGGTGGGAACATTCAGTACTTC.